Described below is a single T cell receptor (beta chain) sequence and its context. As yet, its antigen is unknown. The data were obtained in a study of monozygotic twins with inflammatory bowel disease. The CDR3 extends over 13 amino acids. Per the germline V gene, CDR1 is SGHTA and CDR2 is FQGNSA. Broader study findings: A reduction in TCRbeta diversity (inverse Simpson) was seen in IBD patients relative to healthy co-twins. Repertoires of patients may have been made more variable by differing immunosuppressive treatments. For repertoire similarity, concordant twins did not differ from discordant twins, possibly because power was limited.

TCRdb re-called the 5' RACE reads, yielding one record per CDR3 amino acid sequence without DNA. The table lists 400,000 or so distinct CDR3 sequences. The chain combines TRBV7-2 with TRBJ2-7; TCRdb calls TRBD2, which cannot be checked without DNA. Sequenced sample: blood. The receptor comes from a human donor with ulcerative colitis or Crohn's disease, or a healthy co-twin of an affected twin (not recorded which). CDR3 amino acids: CASSPARGWEQYF. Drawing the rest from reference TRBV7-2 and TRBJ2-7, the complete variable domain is GAGVSQSPSNKVTEKGKDVELRCDPISGHTALYWYRQSLGQGLEFLIYFQGNSAPDKSGLPSDRFSAERTGGSVSTLTIQRTQQEDSAVYLCASSPARGWEQYFGPGTRLTVT.